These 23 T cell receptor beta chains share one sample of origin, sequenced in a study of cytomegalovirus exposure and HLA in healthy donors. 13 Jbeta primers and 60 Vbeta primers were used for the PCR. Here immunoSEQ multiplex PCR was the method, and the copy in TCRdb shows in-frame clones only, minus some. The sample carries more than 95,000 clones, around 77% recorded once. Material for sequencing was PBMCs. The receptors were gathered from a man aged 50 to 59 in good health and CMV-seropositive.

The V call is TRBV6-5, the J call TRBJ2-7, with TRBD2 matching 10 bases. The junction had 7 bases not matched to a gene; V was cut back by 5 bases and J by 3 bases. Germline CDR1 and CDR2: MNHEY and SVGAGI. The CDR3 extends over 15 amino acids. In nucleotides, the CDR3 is TGTGCCAGCAGTGCTAGCGGGGGATCGATCTACGAGCAGTACTTC. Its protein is CASSASGGSIYEQYF.

The CDR3 DNA reads as TGTGCCAGCGCCCATCTCTGGAGGAACACAGATACGCAGTATTTT. Its protein is CASAHLWRNTDTQYF. V gene TRBV27 combines with J gene TRBJ2-3, with a tentative D call TRBD2 (5 bases). The V end was cut by 8 bases, the J end by 2 bases, with 17 bases between. The CDR3 has 15 residues. Germline-derived CDR1 and CDR2 are MNHEY and SMNVEV (reference sequence).

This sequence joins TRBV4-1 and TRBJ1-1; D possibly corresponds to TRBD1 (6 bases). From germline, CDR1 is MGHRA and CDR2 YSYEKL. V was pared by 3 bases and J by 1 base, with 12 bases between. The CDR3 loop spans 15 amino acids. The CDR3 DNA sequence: TGCGCCAGCAGCCAGGTTACAGGGTCGAACACTGAAGCTTTCTTT. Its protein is CASSQVTGSNTEAFF.

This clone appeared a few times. The CDR3 DNA reads as TGCGCCAGCAGTCTTCTTACAGGGGGCGAAGCTTTCTTT. The encoded protein is CASSLLTGGEAFF. The chain links TRBV10-1 to TRBJ1-1; TRBD1 aligns across 9 bases. The CDR3 runs 13 residues. The germline V gene has CDR1 WNHNN and CDR2 SYGVQD (reference sequence). V dropped 5 bases and J dropped 8; count of bases not matched to a gene: 6.

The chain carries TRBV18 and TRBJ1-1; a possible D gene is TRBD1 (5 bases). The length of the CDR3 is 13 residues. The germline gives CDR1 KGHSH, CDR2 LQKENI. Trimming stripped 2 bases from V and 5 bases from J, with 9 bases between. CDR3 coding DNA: TGTGCCAGCTCACCAGGGGGGTGGACTGAAGCTTTCTTT. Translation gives CASSPGGWTEAFF.

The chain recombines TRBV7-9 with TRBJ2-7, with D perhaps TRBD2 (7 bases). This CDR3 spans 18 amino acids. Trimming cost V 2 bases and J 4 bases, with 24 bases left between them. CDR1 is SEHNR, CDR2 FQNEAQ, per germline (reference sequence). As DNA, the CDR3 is TGTGCCAGCAGCTTAAAGGAGGGAGGGACAAGTTCTATTTACGAGCAGTACTTC. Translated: CASSLKEGGTSSIYEQYF.

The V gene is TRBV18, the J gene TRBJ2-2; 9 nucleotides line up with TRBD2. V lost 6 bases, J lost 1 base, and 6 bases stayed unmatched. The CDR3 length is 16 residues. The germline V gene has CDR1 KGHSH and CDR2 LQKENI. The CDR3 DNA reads TGTGCCAGCTCTCAAGCGGGAGGCCTGAACACCGGGGAGCTGTTTTTT. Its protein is CASSQAGGLNTGELFF.

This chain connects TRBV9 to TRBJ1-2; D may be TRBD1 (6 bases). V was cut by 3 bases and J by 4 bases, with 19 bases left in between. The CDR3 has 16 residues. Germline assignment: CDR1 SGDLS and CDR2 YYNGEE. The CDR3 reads CASSGETGLLGYGYTF. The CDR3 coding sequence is TGTGCCAGCAGCGGTGAGACAGGTCTTCTGGGCTATGGCTACACCTTC.

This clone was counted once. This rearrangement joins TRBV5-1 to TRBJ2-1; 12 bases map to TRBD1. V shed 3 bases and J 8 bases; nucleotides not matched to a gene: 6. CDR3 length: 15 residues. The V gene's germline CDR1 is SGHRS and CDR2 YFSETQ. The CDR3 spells CASSSGTGGSDEQFF. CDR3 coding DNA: TGCGCCAGCAGCTCCGGGACAGGGGGCTCGGATGAGCAGTTCTTC.

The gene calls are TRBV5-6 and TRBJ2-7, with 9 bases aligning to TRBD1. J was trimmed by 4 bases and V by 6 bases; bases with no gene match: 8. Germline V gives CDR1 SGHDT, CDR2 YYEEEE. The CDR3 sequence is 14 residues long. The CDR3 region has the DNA TGTGCCAGCAACTTCCGGGACAGGGAATACGAGCAGTACTTC. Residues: CASNFRDREYEQYF.

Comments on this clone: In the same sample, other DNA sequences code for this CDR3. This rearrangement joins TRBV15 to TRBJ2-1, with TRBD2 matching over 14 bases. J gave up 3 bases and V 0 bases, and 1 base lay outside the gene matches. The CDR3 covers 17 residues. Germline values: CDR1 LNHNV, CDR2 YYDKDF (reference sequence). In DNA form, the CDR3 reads TGTGCCACCAGCAGAGATGGGACTAGCGGGAGCTACAATGAGCAGTTCTTC. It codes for CATSRDGTSGSYNEQFF.

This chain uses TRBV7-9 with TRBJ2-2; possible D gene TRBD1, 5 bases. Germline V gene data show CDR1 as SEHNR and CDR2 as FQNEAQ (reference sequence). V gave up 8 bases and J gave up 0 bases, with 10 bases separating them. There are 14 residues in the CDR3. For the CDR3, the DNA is TGTGCCAGCCATGGGGCAGCGAACACCGGGGAGCTGTTTTTT. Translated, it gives CASHGAANTGELFF.

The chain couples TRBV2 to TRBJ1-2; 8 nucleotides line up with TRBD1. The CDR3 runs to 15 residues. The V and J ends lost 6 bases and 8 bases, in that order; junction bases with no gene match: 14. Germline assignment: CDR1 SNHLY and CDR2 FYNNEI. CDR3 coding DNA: TGTGCCAGCAGCCTTGGACCCCAGGGGACAGGCGGCTACACCTTC. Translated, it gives CASSLGPQGTGGYTF.

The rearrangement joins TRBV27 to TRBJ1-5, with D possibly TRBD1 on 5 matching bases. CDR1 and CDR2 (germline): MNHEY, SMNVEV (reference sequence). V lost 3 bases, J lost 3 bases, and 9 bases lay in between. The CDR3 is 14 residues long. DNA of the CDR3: TGTGCCAGCAGTTTTCAGGGTATCAATCAGCCCCAGCATTTT. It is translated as CASSFQGINQPQHF.

This CDR3 is CASSYRIFDTGYTF. CDR3 DNA: TGTGCCAGCAGCTACAGGATCTTCGACACTGGCTACACCTTC. The chain uses TRBV6-1 and TRBJ1-2; D is perhaps TRBD1 (5 bases). V was shortened by 6 bases and J by 7 bases, with 18 bases between the two germline ends. CDR1 and CDR2 from the germline V gene are MNHNS and SASEGT. The CDR3 covers 14 residues.

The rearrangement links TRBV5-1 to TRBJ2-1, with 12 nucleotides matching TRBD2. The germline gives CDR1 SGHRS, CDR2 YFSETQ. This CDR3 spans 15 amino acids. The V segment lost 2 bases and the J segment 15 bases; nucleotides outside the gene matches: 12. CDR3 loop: CASSFEASGRAIRFF. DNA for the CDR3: TGCGCCAGCAGCTTTGAGGCTAGCGGGAGGGCTATAAGGTTCTTC.

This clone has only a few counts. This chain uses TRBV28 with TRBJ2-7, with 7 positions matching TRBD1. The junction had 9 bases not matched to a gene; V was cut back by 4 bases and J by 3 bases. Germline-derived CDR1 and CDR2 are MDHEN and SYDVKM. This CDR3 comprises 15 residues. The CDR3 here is CASSSQGPTLYEQYF. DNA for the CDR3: TGTGCCAGCAGTTCACAGGGGCCCACACTCTACGAGCAGTACTTC. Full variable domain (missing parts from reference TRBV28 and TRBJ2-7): DVKVTQSSRYLVKRTGEKVFLECVQDMDHENMFWYRQDPGLGLRLIYFSYDVKMKEKGDIPEGYSVSREKKERFSLILESASTNQTSMYLCASSSQGPTLYEQYFGPGTRLTVT.

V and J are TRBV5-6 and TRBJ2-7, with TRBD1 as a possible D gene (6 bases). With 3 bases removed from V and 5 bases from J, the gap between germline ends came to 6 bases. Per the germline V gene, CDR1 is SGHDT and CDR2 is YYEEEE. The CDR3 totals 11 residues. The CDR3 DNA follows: TGTGCCAGCAGCTGGGACAACGAGCAGTACTTC. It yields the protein CASSWDNEQYF.

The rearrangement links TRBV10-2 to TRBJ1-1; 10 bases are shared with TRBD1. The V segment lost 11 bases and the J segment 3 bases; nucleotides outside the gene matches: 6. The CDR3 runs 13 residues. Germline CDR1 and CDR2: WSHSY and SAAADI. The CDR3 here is CAATDRGDTEAFF. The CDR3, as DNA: TGCGCCGCCACGGACAGGGGGGACACTGAAGCTTTCTTT.

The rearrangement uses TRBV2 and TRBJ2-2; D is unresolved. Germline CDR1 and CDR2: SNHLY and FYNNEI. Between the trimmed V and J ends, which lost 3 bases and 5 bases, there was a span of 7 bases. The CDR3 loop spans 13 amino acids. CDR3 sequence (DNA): TGTGCCAGCAGTGAGTGGCAAACCGGGGAGCTGTTTTTT. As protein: CASSEWQTGELFF.

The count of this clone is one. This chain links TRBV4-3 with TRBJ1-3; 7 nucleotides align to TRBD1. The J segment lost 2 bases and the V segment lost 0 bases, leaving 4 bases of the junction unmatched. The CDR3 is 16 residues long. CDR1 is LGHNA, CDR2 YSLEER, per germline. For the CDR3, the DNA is TGCGCCAGCAGCCAAGAGGGCAGGGGGGCTGGAAACACCATATATTTT. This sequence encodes CASSQEGRGAGNTIYF.

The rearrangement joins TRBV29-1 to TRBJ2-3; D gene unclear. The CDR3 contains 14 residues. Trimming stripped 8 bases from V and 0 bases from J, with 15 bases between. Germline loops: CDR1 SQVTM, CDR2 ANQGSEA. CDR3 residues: CSSSTISSTDTQYF. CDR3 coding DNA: TGCAGCTCCTCTACTATTTCTAGCACAGATACGCAGTATTTT.

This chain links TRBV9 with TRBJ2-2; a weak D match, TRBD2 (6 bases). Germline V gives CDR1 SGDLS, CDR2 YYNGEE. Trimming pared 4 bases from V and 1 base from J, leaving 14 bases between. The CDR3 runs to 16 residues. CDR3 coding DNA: TGTGCCAGCAGCCCCCACGGGAGTTTGAACACCGGGGAGCTGTTTTTT. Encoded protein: CASSPHGSLNTGELFF.